A single sample is the source of the 9 T cell receptor beta chains below, sequenced in a study of blood T cell repertoires in COVID-19. This table comes from immunoSEQ multiplex PCR, and its TCRdb copy is limited to in-frame clones, with some not included. The table records about 120,000 clones, roughly nine tenths of them present only once. Sequencing used peripheral blood. These TCRs come from a man in his 70s who had recovered from COVID-19.

This rearrangement joins TRBV7-2 to TRBJ2-5, with 10 bases matching TRBD1. The CDR3 runs to 15 residues. Germline V gene sequence: CDR1 SGHTA, CDR2 FQGNSA. V dropped 5 bases and J dropped 2; count of bases not matched to a gene: 5. The CDR3 DNA reads TGTGCCAGCAGCATCGGGACAGGGGCACAAGAGACCCAGTACTTC. It encodes CASSIGTGAQETQYF.

A single count supports this clone. J is TRBJ1-6 and V is TRBV19; TRBD1 might be the D (6 bases). Germline CDR1 and CDR2: LNHDA and SQIVND (reference sequence). CDR3 length: 16 residues. Trimming took 4 bases from V and 10 from J, leaving 20 bases between them. The CDR3 loop reads CASSSPQGIGRSPLHF. In DNA form, the CDR3 reads TGTGCCAGTAGTAGCCCCCAGGGGATAGGACGGTCACCCCTCCACTTT.

The J gene is TRBJ2-2, the V gene TRBV27; 9 bases are shared with TRBD2. There are 17 residues in the CDR3. The germline V gene encodes CDR1 MNHEY and CDR2 SMNVEV (reference sequence). V lost 3 bases and J lost 0; bases outside the gene matches: 5. Written as DNA, the CDR3 is TGTGCCAGCAGTTTCTTTAGCGGGAGCGCGAACACCGGGGAGCTGTTTTTT. It encodes CASSFFSGSANTGELFF.

The rearrangement uses TRBV5-1 and TRBJ1-4; D gene uncertain. This CDR3 has 14 amino acids. CDR1 SGHRS and CDR2 YFSETQ come from the germline V gene. V lost 4 bases and J lost 4, with 11 bases in between. CDR3 coding DNA: TGCGCCAGCAGCCTTTACTCCGGTAATGAAAAACTGTTTTTT. Translation: CASSLYSGNEKLFF. The full variable domain, completed using reference TRBV5-1 and TRBJ1-4, is KAGVTQTPRYLIKTRGQQVTLSCSPISGHRSVSWYQQTPGQGLQFLFEYFSETQRNKGNFPGRFSGRQFSNSRSEMNVSTLELGDSALYLCASSLYSGNEKLFFGSGTQLSVL.

The rearrangement links TRBV28 to TRBJ2-7; D ambiguous. V lost 7 bases and J lost 2, with 15 bases in between. The length of the CDR3 is 14 residues. Germline assignment: CDR1 MDHEN and CDR2 SYDVKM. CDR3 loop: CASTRGYSPYEQYF. For the CDR3, the DNA is TGTGCCAGCACCCGTGGTTACTCCCCCTACGAGCAGTACTTC.

The chain is built from TRBV5-1 and TRBJ2-7; a possible D gene is TRBD2 (6 bases). CDR1 SGHRS and CDR2 YFSETQ come from the germline V gene. Trimming cost V 3 bases and J 7 bases, with 11 bases left between them. CDR3 length: 12 residues. The CDR3 protein is CASSWGRGEQYF. Here the CDR3 DNA reads TGCGCCAGCAGCTGGGGCCGGGGGGAGCAGTACTTC.

This chain links TRBV28 with TRBJ1-2; TRBD1 matches 9 bases. V shed 6 bases, J shed 5 bases, and the junction held 22 bases outside the gene matches. Germline V lookup: CDR1 MDHEN, CDR2 SYDVKM. The length of the CDR3 is 19 residues. This CDR3 is CASSHHHPTPGQGPYGYTF. The CDR3 bases are TGTGCCAGCAGCCATCATCACCCCACTCCGGGACAGGGACCTTATGGCTACACCTTC.

The chain employs TRBV2 and TRBJ1-2; TRBD1 matches 7 bases. The germline V gene has CDR1 SNHLY and CDR2 FYNNEI. The V and J ends lost 4 bases and 8 bases, in that order; junction bases with no gene match: 10. The CDR3 runs 14 residues. CDR3: CASSGRQGSSGYTF. The CDR3 nucleotides are TGTGCCAGCAGTGGCCGACAGGGCTCGAGCGGCTACACCTTC. Combining the CDR3 with reference TRBV2 and TRBJ1-2 gives the whole variable domain EPEVTQTPSHQVTQMGQEVILRCVPISNHLYFYWYRQILGQKVEFLVSFYNNEISEKSEIFDDQFSVERPDGSNFTLKIRSTKLEDSAMYFCASSGRQGSSGYTFGSGTRLTVV.

This chain links TRBV3-1 (or the pseudogene TRBV3-2) with TRBJ1-3; 11 nucleotides match TRBD1. Germline trimming cut 4 bases from V and 3 bases from J; bases unmatched to any gene: 5. The CDR3 has 16 amino acids. Germline values: CDR1 LGHDT, CDR2 YNNKEL (reference sequence). The CDR3 DNA reads TGTGCCAGCAGCCGAGGACAGGGGGCGCTTGGAAACACCATATATTTT. It codes for CASSRGQGALGNTIYF.